The 9 T cell receptor beta chains given below trace back to one sample, sequenced in a study of T cell repertoires in cytomegalovirus infection. These receptors' antigens are unknown. TCRdb called the reads again in MiXCR, with one record for every CDR3 protein. The table has hundreds of thousands of distinct CDR3 sequences, 30% to 40% seen once; the top ten hold over 12%. The material was cultured CD8+ T cells from PBMCs, obtained from culture after CMV antigen stimulation. The receptors here all came from a human donor in good health (CMV status not recorded). Some clones in this sample may be carry-over from other donors' samples.

This clonotype was counted only a few times. The rearrangement uses TRBV24-1 and TRBJ2-5; 9 bases match TRBD2. The CDR3 is made up of 16 amino acids. CDR1 is KGHDR and CDR2 is SFDVKD in the germline V gene. V shed 3 bases, J shed 5 bases, and the junction held 9 bases outside the gene matches. CDR3 nucleotide sequence: TGTGCCACCAGTGATCGAGCGGGGGGCATGGGGGAGACCCAGTACTTC. Its translation: CATSDRAGGMGETQYF.

This clonotype was observed a handful of times. This chain links TRBV6-2 or TRBV6-3 with TRBJ1-2, with 8 nucleotides matching TRBD1. CDR1 and CDR2 (germline): MNHEY, SVGEGT. This CDR3 is 14 amino acids long. Trimming cost V 2 bases and J 9 bases; bases outside gene matches: 8. CDR3 nucleotides: TGTGCCAGCAGTTACGGGAACAGGGGGAGTCGCTACACCTTC. This sequence encodes CASSYGNRGSRYTF.

This chain connects TRBV6-5 to TRBJ1-2; D not certain. Germline assignment: CDR1 MNHEY and CDR2 SVGAGI. The CDR3 is 13 residues long. Trimming removed 3 bases from V and 4 bases from J, with 9 bases in between. The CDR3 region is CASSYSALYGYTF. In DNA, the CDR3 is TGTGCCAGCAGTTATAGCGCACTCTATGGCTACACCTTC.

In this sample, this clonotype turned up many times. This chain uses TRBV7-9 with TRBJ2-5; D gene uncertain. The length of the CDR3 is 15 residues. V lost 4 bases and J 1 base, leaving 13 bases between the germline ends. Germline V gene sequence: CDR1 SEHNR, CDR2 FQNEAQ (reference sequence). The chain's CDR3 is CASSSTEAFQETQYF. The CDR3 DNA is TGTGCCAGCAGCTCAACAGAGGCCTTCCAAGAGACCCAGTACTTC.

The J gene is TRBJ1-2, the V gene TRBV7-9; D is unclear. This CDR3 region has 14 residues. V was shortened by 5 bases and J by 4 bases, with 14 bases between the two germline ends. Germline CDR1 SEHNR, CDR2 FQNEAQ (reference sequence). CDR3 residues: CASSPAGHFYGYTF. CDR3 coding DNA: TGTGCCAGCAGCCCCGCGGGCCACTTCTATGGCTACACCTTC.

The V call is TRBV19, the J call TRBJ1-1, with TRBD1 as a possible D gene (6 bases). The CDR3 runs to 14 residues. From germline, CDR1 is LNHDA and CDR2 SQIVND (reference sequence). Trimming cost V 6 bases and J 4 bases, with 15 bases left between them. The DNA of the CDR3 is TGTGCCAGTAGCGACTGGGGGCTGGGCACTGAAGCTTTCTTT. Its translation is CASSDWGLGTEAFF.

This clonotype was recorded many times. This chain connects TRBV7-2 to TRBJ2-3, with 7 nucleotides matching TRBD2. Germline trimming cut 3 bases from V and 0 bases from J; bases unmatched to any gene: 6. Germline-derived CDR1 and CDR2 are SGHTA and FQGNSA. CDR3 length: 16 residues. The chain's CDR3 is CASSLGTMSSTDTQYF. The CDR3 region has the DNA TGTGCCAGCAGCTTGGGGACTATGTCTAGCACAGATACGCAGTATTTT.

This chain links TRBV27 with TRBJ1-4; maybe TRBD1 (5 bases). V dropped 6 bases and J dropped 10 bases, with 15 bases sitting between them. This CDR3 has 13 residues. CDR1 is MNHEY, CDR2 SMNVEV, per germline (reference sequence). CDR3 coding DNA: TGTGCCAGCAGCCAAAAACGGGGGGGAAAACTGTTTTTT. It yields the protein CASSQKRGGKLFF.

This clonotype was picked up a small number of times. The chain carries TRBV4-2 and TRBJ1-2, with a possible D match to TRBD1 (5 bases). Germline lookup yields CDR1 LGHNA and CDR2 YNFKEQ. The CDR3 totals 14 residues. Trimming stripped 0 bases from V and 8 bases from J, with 13 bases between. CDR3 region: CASSQELGLRGYTF. CDR3 sequence (DNA): TGTGCCAGCAGCCAAGAGCTGGGGCTCAGGGGCTACACCTTC.